Shown below are 20 T cell receptor beta chains from a single sample sequenced in a study of T cell responses to AZD1222 COVID-19 vaccine (dated by TCRdb to 2020 to 2023). Libraries came from the immunoSEQ multiplex PCR assay. TCRdb stores this immuneACCESS table with in-frame sequences only. Part of the clones is absent; in the studies checked, under half of the shortfall reflects unresolved V genes, and no reason is known for the rest. This sample holds about 75,000 clones; around 88% were observed only once. 10% of the sample rests with the top ten. The label giving this sample's time point can be read as: about 28 days (+/-7) after the second vaccine dose. Interpreted using the paper, the treatment or condition label stands for: meningococcal conjugate vaccine given as trial control. Sequenced here: peripheral blood, sampled 28 days after the second dose of the MenACWY control vaccine. The receptors come from an adult who received the MenACWY meningococcal vaccine as a control.

The gene calls are TRBV27 and TRBJ2-3; TRBD1 or TRBD2 may be the D gene (5 bases each). Germline values: CDR1 MNHEY, CDR2 SMNVEV (reference sequence). The CDR3 runs 16 residues. Trimming shortened V by 4 bases and J by 5 bases, and 19 bases separated the two germline ends. CDR3 loop: CASSSREPTRGDTQYF. The DNA for the CDR3 is TGTGCCAGCAGTTCCAGGGAGCCGACGAGGGGAGATACGCAGTATTTT.

This chain joins TRBV12-5 and TRBJ1-5, with D possibly TRBD1 on 6 matching bases. This CDR3 contains 16 residues. Trimming pared 4 bases from V and 2 bases from J, leaving 15 bases between. The germline V gene encodes CDR1 LGHNT and CDR2 FRNRAP. DNA of the CDR3: TGTGCTAGTGGTTCCCAAAAAGGACAGCGCAATCAGCCCCAGCATTTT. It specifies CASGSQKGQRNQPQHF.

Here the CDR3 reads CAGRRSQGETETQYF. The CDR3 bases are TGTGCCGGCCGTCGGAGTCAGGGAGAAACGGAGACCCAGTACTTC. The chain uses TRBV6-5 and TRBJ2-5; D assignment may be TRBD1 or TRBD2 (5 bases each). The CDR3 contains 15 residues. V lost 11 bases and J lost 5, with 24 bases in between. From germline, CDR1 is MNHEY and CDR2 SVGAGI.

This clone appeared a few times. The chain carries TRBV7-2 and TRBJ1-3, with 8 nucleotides matching TRBD1. The ends lost 4 bases at V and 4 bases at J; junction bases unmatched: 9. The CDR3 consists of 16 residues. CDR1 is SGHTA and CDR2 is FQGNSA in the germline V gene. In DNA, the CDR3 is TGTGCCAGCAGCTCAGCAAACAGGGGGTCCGGAAACACCATATATTTT. Translation gives CASSSANRGSGNTIYF.

The chain combines TRBV30 with TRBJ1-2; tentatively, D is TRBD1 (6 bases). V gave up 2 bases and J gave up 5 bases, with 18 bases separating them. The V gene's germline CDR1 is GTSNPN and CDR2 SVGIG (reference sequence). CDR3 length: 15 amino acids. This CDR3 is CAWSKEGGFGYGYTF. The CDR3 bases are TGTGCCTGGAGTAAAGAGGGGGGGTTTGGGTATGGCTACACCTTC. The variable domain in full, completed from reference TRBV30 and TRBJ1-2, reads SQTIHQWPATLVQPVGSPLSLECTVEGTSNPNLYWYRQAAGRGLQLLFYSVGIGQISSEVPQNLSASRPQDRQFILSSKKLLLSDSGFYLCAWSKEGGFGYGYTFGSGTRLTVV.

The V gene is TRBV7-9, the J gene TRBJ2-1; the match to TRBD2 covers 10 bases. Germline V gives CDR1 SEHNR, CDR2 FQNEAQ (reference sequence). The trim removed 5 bases at V and 6 bases at J, leaving 7 bases unmatched. CDR3 length: 15 amino acids. The CDR3 loop is CASSLGTSVSNEQFF. CDR3 sequence (DNA): TGTGCCAGCAGCCTCGGGACTAGCGTTTCCAATGAGCAGTTCTTC.

This chain links TRBV6-5 with TRBJ1-1, with TRBD1 matching over 8 bases. CDR1 MNHEY and CDR2 SVGAGI come from the germline V gene. CDR3 length: 14 residues. With 6 bases clipped from V and 6 bases from J, the junction kept 9 bases outside the gene matches. This CDR3 reads CASSGQGFEAEAFF. The CDR3 bases are TGTGCCAGCAGCGGACAGGGTTTCGAGGCTGAAGCTTTCTTT.

The J gene is TRBJ2-3, the V gene TRBV5-5; TRBD1 is a possible D gene (6 bases). The CDR3 spans 15 residues. V lost 3 bases and J 4 bases, leaving 15 bases between the germline ends. Germline CDR1 is SGHKS and CDR2 is YYEKEE (reference sequence). The CDR3 region has the DNA TGTGCCAGCAGCTACGAAAATTACAGGGCAGATACGCAGTATTTT. Translating it yields CASSYENYRADTQYF.

The chain combines TRBV4-3 with TRBJ1-4; D is unclear. This CDR3 contains 15 residues. Trimming pared 1 base from V and 7 bases from J, leaving 13 bases between. Germline V gene lookup returns CDR1 LGHNA and CDR2 YSLEER. The CDR3 nucleotides read TGCGCCAGCAGCCAAGGGGTCAGGTCTAGTGAAAAACTGTTTTTT. It codes for CASSQGVRSSEKLFF.

This clone was seen once. This chain connects TRBV7-2 to TRBJ2-7, with D hard to call. Germline V gene data show CDR1 as SGHTA and CDR2 as FQGNSA. The CDR3 is made up of 13 amino acids. The V end was cut by 3 bases, the J end by 5 bases, with 11 bases between. Written as DNA, the CDR3 is TGTGCCAGCAGCTTCAAGGGATCAAACGAGCAGTACTTC. Its translation: CASSFKGSNEQYF. Supplemented by reference TRBV7-2 and TRBJ2-7, the full variable domain reads GAGVSQSPSNKVTEKGKDVELRCDPISGHTALYWYRQSLGQGLEFLIYFQGNSAPDKSGLPSDRFSAERTGGSVSTLTIQRTQQEDSAVYLCASSFKGSNEQYFGPGTRLTVT.

This sequence joins TRBV9 and TRBJ1-3; a weak D match, TRBD1 (5 bases). The V end was cut by 0 bases, the J end by 0 bases, with 19 bases between. Germline V gene lookup returns CDR1 SGDLS and CDR2 YYNGEE. The CDR3 has 19 residues. This CDR3 reads CASSVDGARSLVSGNTIYF. CDR3 coding DNA: TGTGCCAGCAGCGTAGACGGGGCCAGATCCCTTGTCTCTGGAAACACCATATATTTT. Based on the CDR3 plus reference TRBV9 and TRBJ1-3, the full variable domain is DSGVTQTPKHLITATGQRVTLRCSPRSGDLSVYWYQQSLDQGLQFLIQYYNGEERAKGNILERFSAQQFPDLHSELNLSSLELGDSALYFCASSVDGARSLVSGNTIYFGEGSWLTVV.

This clone was observed once. At one boundary the junction diverges from the germline segment, which might be a read error. The CDR3 region has the DNA TGTGCCCGGAGACAGGGCATGGGAAAACTGTTTTTT. It codes for CARRQGMGKLFF. The rearrangement joins TRBV30 to TRBJ1-4, with 7 positions matching TRBD1. Per germline, CDR1 GTSNPN and CDR2 SVGIG (reference sequence). This CDR3 is built from 12 residues.

This chain connects TRBV6-1 to TRBJ1-5; 7 bases agree with TRBD1. The junction had 16 bases not matched to a gene; V was cut back by 1 base and J by 4 bases. This CDR3 spans 19 amino acids. Germline values: CDR1 MNHNS, CDR2 SASEGT. The CDR3 bases are TGTGCCAGCAGTGAAGTATGGGGTACCGGGACAGATACAAATCAGCCCCAGCATTTT. Translation: CASSEVWGTGTDTNQPQHF.

The gene calls are TRBV6-4 and TRBJ2-3; TRBD2 matches 11 bases. The germline V gene encodes CDR1 MRHNA and CDR2 SNTAGT. The CDR3 spans 15 residues. V lost 8 bases, J lost 4 bases, and 8 bases stayed unmatched. The CDR3 coding sequence is TGTGCCAGCGATTTAGCGGGGGGGCCCGCAGATACGCAGTATTTT. Protein sequence: CASDLAGGPADTQYF.

The CDR3 coding sequence is TGTGCCAGCAGTTTCGACACCATATATTTT. This translates into CASSFDTIYF. The J gene is TRBJ1-3, the V gene TRBV12-3 or TRBV12-4; D uncertain. V lost 3 bases, J lost 8 bases, and 2 bases lay in between. This CDR3 region has 10 residues.

This clone appeared a single time. J is TRBJ2-3 and V is TRBV4-2; 7 bases match TRBD2. This CDR3 spans 16 amino acids. Germline V gives CDR1 LGHNA, CDR2 YNFKEQ. Trimming cost V 0 bases and J 3 bases; bases outside gene matches: 6. CDR3 coding DNA: TGTGCCAGCAGCCAAGACAACAAAGCGGGGACAGATACGCAGTATTTT. Translation: CASSQDNKAGTDTQYF.

The count of this clone is one. This sequence joins TRBV7-2 and TRBJ1-2, with TRBD1 matching 7 bases. The CDR3 length is 15 residues. Looked up from germline, CDR1 is SGHTA and CDR2 is FQGNSA. Germline trimming cut 5 bases from V and 2 bases from J; bases unmatched to any gene: 8. The CDR3 bases are TGTGCCAGCAGCCCCCGGACAGGTTCGAACTATGGCTACACCTTC. Protein: CASSPRTGSNYGYTF.

This chain connects TRBV29-1 to TRBJ2-7, with D maybe TRBD2 (7 bases). The CDR3 spans 13 residues. Trimming shortened V by 7 bases and J by 3 bases, and 16 bases separated the two germline ends. Germline CDR1 and CDR2: SQVTM and ANQGSEA. CDR3 in amino acids: CSGGGGAGYEQYF. The CDR3 DNA follows: TGCAGCGGTGGGGGGGGCGCAGGCTACGAGCAGTACTTC.

The genes are TRBV14 and TRBJ1-2; maybe TRBD1 (6 bases). Germline CDR1 is SGHDN and CDR2 is FVKESK. Trimming took off 4 bases at V and 4 bases at J, with 13 bases between the two ends. The CDR3 is 14 residues long. As DNA, the CDR3 is TGTGCCAGCAGCCCGAGACAGGCGGGCTATGGCTACACCTTC. Amino acids: CASSPRQAGYGYTF.

The genes are TRBV7-2 and TRBJ1-1; TRBD1 matches at 8 bases. Germline CDR1 and CDR2: SGHTA and FQGNSA. V lost 6 bases and J lost 3; bases outside the gene matches: 6. The CDR3 sequence is 14 residues long. CDR3 nucleotide sequence: TGTGCCAGCAGGCCAGAGGACAGGGACACTGAAGCTTTCTTT. As protein: CASRPEDRDTEAFF.